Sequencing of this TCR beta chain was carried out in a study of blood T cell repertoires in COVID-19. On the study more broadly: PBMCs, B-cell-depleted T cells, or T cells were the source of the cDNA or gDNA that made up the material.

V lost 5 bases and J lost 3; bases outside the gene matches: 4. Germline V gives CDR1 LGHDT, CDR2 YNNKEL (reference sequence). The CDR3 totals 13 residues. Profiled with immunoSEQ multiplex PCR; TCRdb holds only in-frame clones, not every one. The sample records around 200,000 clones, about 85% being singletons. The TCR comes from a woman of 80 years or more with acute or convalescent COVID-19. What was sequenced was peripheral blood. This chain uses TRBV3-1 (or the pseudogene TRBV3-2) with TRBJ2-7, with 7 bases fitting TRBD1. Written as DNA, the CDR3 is TGTGCCAGCAGCTCTGACAGGGTCTACGAGCAGTACTTC. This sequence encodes CASSSDRVYEQYF.